The 7 T cell receptor beta chains below come from one sample, sequenced in a study of early stage breast cancer tumors. The assay was immunoSEQ multiplex PCR, and TCRdb's table has in-frame clones only and misses some. The sample comprises about 72,000 clones, more than 60% of which are singletons, and 3% to 4.5% rests with the top ten. The sequencing input was blood. Receptors originate from a person aged 55-75 years with breast cancer.

The rearrangement links TRBV28 to TRBJ1-4; D ambiguous. The CDR3 contains 16 residues. V shed 5 bases and J shed 4 bases, with 17 bases lying between them. Per the germline V gene, CDR1 is MDHEN and CDR2 is SYDVKM. The CDR3 spells CASSPPSRGVNEKLFF. CDR3 sequence (DNA): TGTGCCAGCAGTCCTCCCTCACGCGGGGTTAATGAAAAACTGTTTTTT.

The CDR3 sequence: CASSSGSLAGGQGTQYF. CDR3 bases: TGCGCCAGCAGCTCAGGGTCACTAGCGGGGGGGCAAGGTACGCAGTATTTT. The chain uses TRBV5-1 and TRBJ2-3; 13 bases are shared with TRBD2. Germline lookup yields CDR1 SGHRS and CDR2 YFSETQ. The CDR3 loop spans 17 amino acids. Trimming cost V 3 bases and J 8 bases; bases outside gene matches: 12. Full variable domain (rest looked up from reference TRBV5-1 and TRBJ2-3): KAGVTQTPRYLIKTRGQQVTLSCSPISGHRSVSWYQQTPGQGLQFLFEYFSETQRNKGNFPGRFSGRQFSNSRSEMNVSTLELGDSALYLCASSSGSLAGGQGTQYFGPGTRLTVL.

This clone was recorded once. At one end, the junction sequence differs from germline, possibly due to a read error. The J gene is TRBJ2-7, the V gene TRBV30; weak D call: TRBD1 (6 bases). Germline V CDR1 and CDR2: GTSNPN, SVGIG (reference sequence). This CDR3 has 13 amino acids. CDR3: CAWSTFRDTPTGF. CDR3 DNA: TGTGCCTGGAGTACCTTCCGGGACACCCCCACGGGATTC. The complete variable domain, with remaining parts taken from reference TRBV30 and TRBJ2-7, reads SQTIHQWPATLVQPVGSPLSLECTVEGTSNPNLYWYRQAAGRGLQLLFYSVGIGQISSEVPQNLSASRPQDRQFILSSKKLLLSDSGFYLCAWSTFRDTPTGFGPGTRLTVT.

The chain joins TRBV11-1 to TRBJ1-6, with 10 positions matching TRBD1. Unmatched junction bases numbered 8, after V lost 8 bases and J lost 7 bases. Germline V lookup: CDR1 SGHAT, CDR2 FQDESV (reference sequence). The CDR3 runs to 15 residues. This CDR3 is CASQTGGRLNSPLHF. In nucleotides, the CDR3 is TGTGCCAGCCAGACAGGGGGCAGATTGAATTCACCCCTCCACTTT. The full variable domain, rest sourced from reference TRBV11-1 and TRBJ1-6, is EAEVAQSPRYKITEKSQAVAFWCDPISGHATLYWYRQILGQGPELLVQFQDESVVDDSQLPKDRFSAERLKGVDSTLKIQPAELGDSAMYLCASQTGGRLNSPLHFGNGTRLTVT.

The rearrangement joins TRBV29-1 to TRBJ2-5; 13 bases map to TRBD2. Germline V gene data show CDR1 as SQVTM and CDR2 as ANQGSEA. The CDR3 runs to 13 residues. Trimming took 8 bases from V and 7 from J; bases not matched to a gene: 7. CDR3 DNA sequence: TGCAGCCTAAGGAGGACTAGCGGGGGGACCCAGTACTTC. Translated: CSLRRTSGGTQYF.

This chain links TRBV5-1 with TRBJ2-7; D might be TRBD1 or TRBD2, each matching 5 bases. CDR1 and CDR2 from the germline V gene are SGHRS and YFSETQ. This CDR3 spans 14 amino acids. V was cut by 4 bases and J by 6 bases, with 17 bases left in between. DNA of the CDR3: TGCGCCAGCAGCCTTCGGGACGCGGATCCCGAGCAGTACTTC. Protein product: CASSLRDADPEQYF.

V and J are TRBV15 and TRBJ1-4; D might be TRBD1 (6 bases). The V gene lost 3 bases and the J gene lost 7 bases, with 9 bases spanning the gap. The germline V gene has CDR1 LNHNV and CDR2 YYDKDF (reference sequence). The CDR3 sequence is 13 residues long. The CDR3 loop is CATSSARGEKLFF. CDR3 sequence (DNA): TGTGCCACCAGCAGCGCCAGGGGTGAAAAACTGTTTTTT.